This section outlines one TCR beta chain sequence together with its context. The target antigen is unknown. Reverse transcription of about 0.45 to 1 ug RNA was performed with random hexamers. MiXCR, run by TCRdb on the immunoSEQ multiplex PCR reads, gives a single entry per CDR3 protein. The data show about 150,000 distinct CDR3 sequences, with 95% seen just once and approximately 0.18% held by the top ten. These data come from a study of CD8 T cells in Susac syndrome. Patients having Susac syndrome satisfied recently defined diagnostic criteria for definite or probable disease. TEMRA cells underwent FACS enrichment and CD8+ and CD4+ T cells underwent negative isolation. Study-wide results and limits: Susac CD8+ cells expanded clonally the most in TEMRA cells and in active patients. Susac-specific public clones numbered about 15 in total CD8+ repertoires (and about five in CD8+ TEMRA repertoires).

The germline CDR1 and CDR2 sequences are SGDLS and YYNGEE. The V gene end was trimmed by 4 bases and the J gene end by 5 bases; junction bases not matched to a gene: 9. CDR3 length: 15 amino acids. The chain joins TRBV9 to TRBJ1-5; 7 bases agree with TRBD1. The clonotype originates from a human donor with Susac syndrome. The sequenced sample consisted of CD8+ T cells from PBMCs. The CDR3 sequence is CASSLGGREDQPQHF. CDR3 DNA: TGTGCCAGCAGCTTAGGGGGCAGGGAGGATCAGCCCCAGCATTTT.